This passage covers 5 T cell receptor beta chains from one sample sequenced in a study of vaccination and CD4 T cells after COVID-19. These receptors lack a known antigen. The Oncomine TCR Beta short-read assay was applied to DNA of cultured CD4+ T cells. One entry per CDR3 protein results from TCRdb running MiXCR on the PCR reads. The sample carries some 10,000 distinct CDR3 sequences, roughly 31% recorded once. The treatment: approximately 11-day PBMC culture with coronavirus spike peptide pools or control peptides (ViraFEST assay). The sample comprised CD4+ T cells from blood, cultured in vitro. The receptors here all came from a human donor who had recovered from COVID-19.

This chain joins TRBV9 and TRBJ1-2, with 7 bases identical to TRBD1. V lost 3 bases, J lost 7 bases, and 9 bases stayed unmatched. The CDR3 length is 14 residues. Germline CDR1 is SGDLS and CDR2 is YYNGEE. The DNA for the CDR3 is TGTGCCAGCAGCGCCGGGACAGCCGGGGGTGGCTACACCTTC. Translation gives CASSAGTAGGGYTF.

This chain connects TRBV6-1 to TRBJ2-2, with 9 bases identical to TRBD1. The V gene's germline CDR1 is MNHNS and CDR2 SASEGT. The CDR3 contains 15 residues. J gave up 5 bases and V 3 bases, and 4 bases lay outside the gene matches. CDR3 bases: TGTGCCAGCAGTGACAGACAGGGGGGAACCGGGGAGCTGTTTTTT. It codes for CASSDRQGGTGELFF.

The rearrangement links TRBV20-1 to TRBJ1-1; weak D call: TRBD1 (5 bases). Germline V lookup: CDR1 DFQATT, CDR2 SNEGSKA (reference sequence). This CDR3 spans 15 amino acids. The V gene lost 0 bases and the J gene lost 0 bases, with 11 bases spanning the gap. CDR3 residues: CSARDQGFMNTEAFF. As DNA, the CDR3 is TGCAGTGCTAGAGATCAGGGCTTCATGAACACTGAAGCTTTCTTT.

The rearrangement joins TRBV5-1 to TRBJ1-2; D not resolved. The ends were cut back, 3 bases at V and 7 bases at J, with 10 bases in the middle. The CDR3 sequence is 12 residues long. CDR1 SGHRS and CDR2 YFSETQ come from the germline V gene. DNA of the CDR3: TGCGCCAGCAGCTACTACAGAGCTGGCTACACCTTC. Its translation: CASSYYRAGYTF.

This clonotype was recorded a few times. The chain recombines TRBV7-3 with TRBJ2-3; tentative D call: TRBD2 (5 bases). From germline, CDR1 is SGHTA and CDR2 FQGTGA. This CDR3 spans 14 amino acids. Trimming took off 4 bases at V and 5 bases at J, with 13 bases between the two ends. This CDR3 is CASSSPPAGDTQYF. CDR3 nucleotides: TGTGCCAGCAGCTCCCCCCCGGCGGGAGATACGCAGTATTTT. The full variable domain, in which reference TRBV7-3 and TRBJ2-3 provide the parts outside the CDR3, is GAGVSQTPSNKVTEKGKYVELRCDPISGHTALYWYRQSLGQGPEFLIYFQGTGAADDSGLPNDRFFAVRPEGSVSTLKIQRTERGDSAVYLCASSSPPAGDTQYFGPGTRLTVL.